This TCR beta chain was profiled in a study of OX40 agonist ivuxolimab in advanced cancers. About the study: Dose-escalation patients were diagnosed with hepatocellular carcinoma, melanoma, renal cell cancer or head and neck cancer. Study-wide points: It was also the case that some nonresponders had low normalized T-cell clonal expansion.

TCRdb's table, derived via immunoSEQ multiplex PCR, lists solely in-frame clones and lacks some. This table holds about 77,000 clones, around four fifths found once. Of note for this clone: What it binds is unknown. The sample contains more than one DNA sequence encoding this CDR3.

This CDR3 contains 15 residues. In germline, CDR1 is MNHEY, CDR2 SVGAGI. The V end lost 6 bases, the J end lost 3 bases, and 14 bases lay between the germline ends. Excluded were patients having autoimmune disease history or systemic immunosuppression. This TCR derives from an adult with an advanced solid tumor such as melanoma, head and neck, liver or kidney cancer. The sequenced sample was CD4+ or CD8+ T cells sorted from blood, obtained in a trial of the OX40 agonist ivuxolimab. J is TRBJ2-2 and V is TRBV6-5; a possible D gene is TRBD1 (5 bases). As DNA, the CDR3 is TGTGCCAGCAGCCGACAGTCCTGGGACACCGGGGAGCTGTTTTTT. The encoded protein is CASSRQSWDTGELFF.